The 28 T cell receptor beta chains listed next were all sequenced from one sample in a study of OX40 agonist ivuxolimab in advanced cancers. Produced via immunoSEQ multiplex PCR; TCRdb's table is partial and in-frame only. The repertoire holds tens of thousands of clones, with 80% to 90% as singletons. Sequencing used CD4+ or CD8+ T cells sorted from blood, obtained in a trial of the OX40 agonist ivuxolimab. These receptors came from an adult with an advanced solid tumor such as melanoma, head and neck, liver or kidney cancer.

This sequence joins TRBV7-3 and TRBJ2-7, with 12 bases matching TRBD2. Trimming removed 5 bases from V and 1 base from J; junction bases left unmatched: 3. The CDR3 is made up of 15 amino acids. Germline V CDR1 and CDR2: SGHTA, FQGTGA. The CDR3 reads CASSRLAGASYEQYF. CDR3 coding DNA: TGTGCCAGCAGCCGACTAGCGGGGGCTTCCTACGAGCAGTACTTC.

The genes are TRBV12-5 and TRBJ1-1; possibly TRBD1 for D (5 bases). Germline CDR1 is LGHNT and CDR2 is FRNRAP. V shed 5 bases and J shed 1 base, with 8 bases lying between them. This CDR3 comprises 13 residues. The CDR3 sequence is CASGPGANTEAFF. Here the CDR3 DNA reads TGTGCTAGTGGTCCCGGGGCGAACACTGAAGCTTTCTTT.

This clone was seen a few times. The CDR3, as DNA: TGTGCCAGCAGTTACGGACAGGGCTATAGCAATCAGCCCCAGCATTTT. Translating it yields CASSYGQGYSNQPQHF. V gene TRBV28 combines with J gene TRBJ1-5; 8 bases fit TRBD1. J gave up 0 bases and V 4 bases, and 5 bases lay outside the gene matches. Per the germline V gene, CDR1 is MDHEN and CDR2 is SYDVKM. CDR3 size: 16 residues.

The CDR3 DNA reads as TGTGCCAGCAGCTTAGGTGAATATGGCGGGAGATGGGATACGCAGTATTTT. Translating it yields CASSLGEYGGRWDTQYF. The genes are TRBV11-2 and TRBJ2-3; TRBD2 agrees at 7 bases. The J segment lost 6 bases and the V segment lost 1 base, leaving 13 bases of the junction unmatched. Germline loops: CDR1 SGHAT, CDR2 FQNNGV. The CDR3 runs 17 residues.

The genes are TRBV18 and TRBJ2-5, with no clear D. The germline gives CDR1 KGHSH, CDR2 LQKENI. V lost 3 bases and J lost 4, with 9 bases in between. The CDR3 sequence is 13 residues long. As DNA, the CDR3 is TGTGCCAGCTCACCTTCGGTTGGAGAGACCCAGTACTTC. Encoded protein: CASSPSVGETQYF.

The CDR3 loop reads CASSLTGMTEKLFF. The CDR3 DNA follows: TGTGCCAGCAGTTTGACAGGGATGACTGAAAAACTGTTTTTT. The gene calls are TRBV6-6 and TRBJ1-4; 7 bases agree with TRBD1. Trimming took 4 bases from V and 7 from J; bases not matched to a gene: 6. CDR3 size: 14 residues. Germline CDR1 and CDR2: MNHNY and SVGAGI (reference sequence).

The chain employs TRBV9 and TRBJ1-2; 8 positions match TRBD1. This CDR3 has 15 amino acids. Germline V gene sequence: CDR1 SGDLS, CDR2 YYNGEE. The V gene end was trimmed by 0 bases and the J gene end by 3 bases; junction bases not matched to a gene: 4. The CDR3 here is CASSVEAGGDYGYTF. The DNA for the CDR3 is TGTGCCAGCAGCGTAGAGGCAGGGGGCGACTATGGCTACACCTTC.

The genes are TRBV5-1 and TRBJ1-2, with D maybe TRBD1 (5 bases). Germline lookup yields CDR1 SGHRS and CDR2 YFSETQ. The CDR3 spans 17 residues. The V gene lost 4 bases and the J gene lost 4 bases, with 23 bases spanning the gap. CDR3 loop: CASSPGGKEGTLYGYTF. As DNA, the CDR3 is TGCGCCAGCAGCCCGGGAGGAAAGGAGGGGACCCTCTATGGCTACACCTTC. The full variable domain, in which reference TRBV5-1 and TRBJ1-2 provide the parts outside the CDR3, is KAGVTQTPRYLIKTRGQQVTLSCSPISGHRSVSWYQQTPGQGLQFLFEYFSETQRNKGNFPGRFSGRQFSNSRSEMNVSTLELGDSALYLCASSPGGKEGTLYGYTFGSGTRLTVV.

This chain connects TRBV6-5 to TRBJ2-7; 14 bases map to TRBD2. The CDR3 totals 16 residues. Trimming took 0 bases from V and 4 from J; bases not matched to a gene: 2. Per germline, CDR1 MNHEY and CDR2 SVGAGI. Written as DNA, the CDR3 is TGTGCCAGCAGTTACTCGGGACTAGCGGGAGCATACGAGCAGTACTTC. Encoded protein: CASSYSGLAGAYEQYF.

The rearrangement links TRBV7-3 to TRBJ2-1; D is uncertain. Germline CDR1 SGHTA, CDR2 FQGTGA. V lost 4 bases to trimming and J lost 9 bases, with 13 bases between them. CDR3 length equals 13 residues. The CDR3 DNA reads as TGTGCCAGCAGCTACACAAAACTGGGTGAGCAGTTCTTC. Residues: CASSYTKLGEQFF.

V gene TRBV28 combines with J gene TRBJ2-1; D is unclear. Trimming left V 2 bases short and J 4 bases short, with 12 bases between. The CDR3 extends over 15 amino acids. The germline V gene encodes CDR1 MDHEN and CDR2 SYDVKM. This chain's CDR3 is CASSLIGSTYNEQFF. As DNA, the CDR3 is TGTGCCAGCAGTTTAATAGGCAGTACTTACAATGAGCAGTTCTTC.

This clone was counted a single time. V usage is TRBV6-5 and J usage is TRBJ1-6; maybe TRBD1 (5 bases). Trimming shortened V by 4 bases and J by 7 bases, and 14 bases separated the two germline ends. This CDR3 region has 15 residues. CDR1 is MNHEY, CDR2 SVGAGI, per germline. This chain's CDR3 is CASSLKWGRNSPLHF. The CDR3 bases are TGTGCCAGCAGTTTAAAATGGGGGAGGAATTCACCCCTCCACTTT.

The CDR3 region has the DNA TGTGCCAGCAGGTTTTCAGGGGGGTATCGAGAGACCCAGTACTTC. It is translated as CASRFSGGYRETQYF. The chain carries TRBV7-9 and TRBJ2-5, with D perhaps matching TRBD1 (7 bases). Germline V gene sequence: CDR1 SEHNR, CDR2 FQNEAQ (reference sequence). V lost 6 bases to trimming and J lost 4 bases, with 18 bases between them. This CDR3 comprises 15 residues.

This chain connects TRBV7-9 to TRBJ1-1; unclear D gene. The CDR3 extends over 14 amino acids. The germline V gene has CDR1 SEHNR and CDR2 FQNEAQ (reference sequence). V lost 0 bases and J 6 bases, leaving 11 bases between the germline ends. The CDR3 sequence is CASSLALVLSEAFF. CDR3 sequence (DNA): TGTGCCAGCAGCTTAGCGCTCGTTTTATCTGAAGCTTTCTTT.

CDR3 DNA sequence: TGTGCCAGCCAGCCCACGACAGGGGGATGGACTGAAGCTTTCTTT. This sequence encodes CASQPTTGGWTEAFF. V usage is TRBV5-6 and J usage is TRBJ1-1; 9 bases agree with TRBD1. Trimming removed 7 bases from V and 5 bases from J; junction bases left unmatched: 12. The CDR3 spans 15 residues. Germline V CDR1 and CDR2: SGHDT, YYEEEE. Filled out from reference TRBV5-6 and TRBJ1-1, the complete variable domain reads DAGVTQSPTHLIKTRGQQVTLRCSPKSGHDTVSWYQQALGQGPQFIFQYYEEEERQRGNFPDRFSGHQFPNYSSELNVNALLLGDSALYLCASQPTTGGWTEAFFGQGTRLTVV.

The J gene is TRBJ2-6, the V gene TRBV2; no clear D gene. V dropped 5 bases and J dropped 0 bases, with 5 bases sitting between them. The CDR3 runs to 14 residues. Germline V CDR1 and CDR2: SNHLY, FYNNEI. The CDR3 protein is CASSLDSGANVLTF. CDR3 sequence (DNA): TGTGCCAGCAGTCTTGACTCTGGGGCCAACGTCCTGACTTTC.

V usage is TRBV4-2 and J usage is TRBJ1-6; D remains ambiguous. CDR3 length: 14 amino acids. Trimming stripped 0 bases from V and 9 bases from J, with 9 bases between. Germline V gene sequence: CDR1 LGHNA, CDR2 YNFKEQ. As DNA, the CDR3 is TGTGCCAGCAGCCAAGATCAGGCTGGTTCACCCCTCCACTTT. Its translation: CASSQDQAGSPLHF.

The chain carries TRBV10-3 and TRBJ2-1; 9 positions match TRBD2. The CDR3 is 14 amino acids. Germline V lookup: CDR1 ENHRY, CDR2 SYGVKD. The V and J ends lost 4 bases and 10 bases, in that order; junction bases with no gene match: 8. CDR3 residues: CAISGVLAGYEQFF. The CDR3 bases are TGTGCCATCAGTGGGGTTCTAGCGGGGTACGAGCAGTTCTTC.

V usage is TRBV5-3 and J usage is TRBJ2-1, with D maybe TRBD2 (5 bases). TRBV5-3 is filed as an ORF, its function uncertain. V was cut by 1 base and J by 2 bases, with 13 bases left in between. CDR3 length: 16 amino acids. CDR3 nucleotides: TGTGCCAGAAGCTTGATCGGGGTCTGGGCCTACAATGAGCAGTTCTTC. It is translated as CARSLIGVWAYNEQFF.

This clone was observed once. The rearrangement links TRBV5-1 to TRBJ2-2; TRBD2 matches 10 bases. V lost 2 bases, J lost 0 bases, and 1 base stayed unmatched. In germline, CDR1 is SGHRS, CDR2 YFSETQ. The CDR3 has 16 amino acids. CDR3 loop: CASSLLAGSNTGELFF. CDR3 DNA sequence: TGCGCCAGCAGCTTACTAGCGGGATCGAACACCGGGGAGCTGTTTTTT.

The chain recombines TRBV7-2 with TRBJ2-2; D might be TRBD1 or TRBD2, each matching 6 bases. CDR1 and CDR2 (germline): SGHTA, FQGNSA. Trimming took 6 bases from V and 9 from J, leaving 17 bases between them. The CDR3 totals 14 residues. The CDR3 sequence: CASRGGGDNWELFF. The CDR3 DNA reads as TGTGCCAGCAGGGGGGGCGGGGACAACTGGGAGCTGTTTTTT.

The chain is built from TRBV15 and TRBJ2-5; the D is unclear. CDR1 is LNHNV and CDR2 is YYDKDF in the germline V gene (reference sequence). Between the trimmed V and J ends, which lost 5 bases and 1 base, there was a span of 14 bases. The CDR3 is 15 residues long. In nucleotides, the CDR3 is TGTGCCACCAGCTCCGGACGAGGCGCCCAAGAGACCCAGTACTTC. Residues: CATSSGRGAQETQYF. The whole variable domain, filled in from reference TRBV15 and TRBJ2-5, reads DAMVIQNPRYQVTQFGKPVTLSCSQTLNHNVMYWYQQKSSQAPKLLFHYYDKDFNNEADTPDNFQSRRPNTSFCFLDIRSPGLGDTAMYLCATSSGRGAQETQYFGPGTRLLVL.

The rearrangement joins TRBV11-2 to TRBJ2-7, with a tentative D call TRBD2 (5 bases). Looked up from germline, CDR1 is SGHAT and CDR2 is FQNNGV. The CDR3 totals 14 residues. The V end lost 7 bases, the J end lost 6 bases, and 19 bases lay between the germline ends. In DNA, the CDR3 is TGTGCCAGCACCCCGGCGGCTAGCTCCGCCGAGCAGTACTTC. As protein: CASTPAASSAEQYF.

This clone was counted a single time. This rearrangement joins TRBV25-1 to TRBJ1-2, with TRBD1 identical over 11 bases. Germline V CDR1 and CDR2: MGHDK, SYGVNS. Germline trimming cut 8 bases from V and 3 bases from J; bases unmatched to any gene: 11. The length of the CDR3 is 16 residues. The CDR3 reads CASLGDRGYSDYGYTF. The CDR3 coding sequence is TGTGCCAGCCTTGGGGACAGGGGGTATTCGGACTATGGCTACACCTTC.

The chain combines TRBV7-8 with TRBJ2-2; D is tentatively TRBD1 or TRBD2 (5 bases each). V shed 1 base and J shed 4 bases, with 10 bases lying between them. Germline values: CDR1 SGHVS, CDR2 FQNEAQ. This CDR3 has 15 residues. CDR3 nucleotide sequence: TGTGCCAGCAGCTTAGGGGCAGGGACCACCGGGGAGCTGTTTTTT. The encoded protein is CASSLGAGTTGELFF.

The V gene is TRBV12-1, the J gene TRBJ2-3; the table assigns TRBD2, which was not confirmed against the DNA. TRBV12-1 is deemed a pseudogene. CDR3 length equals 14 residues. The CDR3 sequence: CASSFIPGGDTQYF. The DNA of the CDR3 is TGTGCCAGCAGCTTTATCCCCGGGGGAGATACGCAGTATTTT.

The CDR3 is CASSQSWTGQPQHF. CDR3 bases: TGTGCCAGCAGCCAATCGTGGACGGGGCAGCCCCAGCATTTT. V gene TRBV16 combines with J gene TRBJ1-5, with D hard to call. CDR1 and CDR2 (germline): KGHSY, FQNENV. V was shortened by 0 bases and J by 7 bases, with 10 bases between the two germline ends. This CDR3 spans 14 amino acids.

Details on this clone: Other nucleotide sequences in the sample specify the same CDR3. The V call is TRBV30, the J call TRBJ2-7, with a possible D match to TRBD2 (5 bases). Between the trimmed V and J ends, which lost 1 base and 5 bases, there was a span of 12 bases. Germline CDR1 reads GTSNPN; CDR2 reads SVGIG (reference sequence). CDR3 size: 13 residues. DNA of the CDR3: TGTGCCTGGAGTGCGGGATTCGGGAACGAGCAGTACTTC. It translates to CAWSAGFGNEQYF.